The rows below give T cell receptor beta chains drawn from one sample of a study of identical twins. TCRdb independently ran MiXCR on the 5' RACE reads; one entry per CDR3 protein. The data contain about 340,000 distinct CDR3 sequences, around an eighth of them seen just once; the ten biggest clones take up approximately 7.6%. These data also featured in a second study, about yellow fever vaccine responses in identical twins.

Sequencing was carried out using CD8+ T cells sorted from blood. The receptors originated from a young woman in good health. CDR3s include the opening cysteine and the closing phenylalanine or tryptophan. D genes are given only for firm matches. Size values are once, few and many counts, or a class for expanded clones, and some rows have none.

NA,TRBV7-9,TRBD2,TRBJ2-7,TGTGCCAGCAGCTCCTCGCTAGCGGGAGGAAACTACGAGCAGTACTTC,CASSSSLAGGNYEQYF
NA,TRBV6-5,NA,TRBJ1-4,TGTGCCAGCAGTTACGCCGGAGATGAAAAACTGTTTTTT,CASSYAGDEKLFF
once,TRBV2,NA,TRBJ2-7,TGTGCCATTCTAACCGGTGCAGGCCTCTCCTACGAGCAGTACTTC,CAILTGAGLSYEQYF
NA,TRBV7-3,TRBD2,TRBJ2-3,TGTGCCAGCAGCCCAGGACTAGTGGGGCTGGCAGATACGCAGTATTTT,CASSPGLVGLADTQYF
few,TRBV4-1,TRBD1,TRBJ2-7,TGCGCCAGCAGCCACACCGGGACAGGGGCCTACGAGCAGTACTTC,CASSHTGTGAYEQYF
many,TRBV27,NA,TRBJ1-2,TGTGCCAGCAGTTCGATTTCCGGAAATGGCTACACCTTC,CASSSISGNGYTF
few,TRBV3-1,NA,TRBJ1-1,TGTGCCAGCAGCCAAGTGATGTTCGGATCCCATATGAACACTGAAGCTTTCTTT,CASSQVMFGSHMNTEAFF
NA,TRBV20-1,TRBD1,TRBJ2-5,TGCAGCACCCGGTGGGACAGCCAAGAGACCCAGTACTTC,CSTRWDSQETQYF
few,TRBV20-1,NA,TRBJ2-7,TGCAGTGCTAAGAAGCTAGCGCCCACCTACGAGCAGTACTTC,CSAKKLAPTYEQYF
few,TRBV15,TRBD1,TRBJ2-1,TGTGCCACCAGCAGAGTAGACAGGGTGTTCTTC,CATSRVDRVFF
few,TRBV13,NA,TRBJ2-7,TGTGCCAGCAGCTTAGCTCTGGGGTCCTCCTACGAGCAGTACTTC,CASSLALGSSYEQYF
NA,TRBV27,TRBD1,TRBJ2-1,TGTGCCAGCAGTTTCCCAGGGACAGGGGTTAGGAATGAGCAGTTCTTC,CASSFPGTGVRNEQFF
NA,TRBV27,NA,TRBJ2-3,TGTGCCAGCAGCCCTTCATCAGATACGCAGTATTTT,CASSPSSDTQYF
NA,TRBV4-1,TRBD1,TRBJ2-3,TGCGCCAGCAGGGGACCGGGACAGGGCACAGATACGCAGTATTTT,CASRGPGQGTDTQYF
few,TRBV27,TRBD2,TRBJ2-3,TGTGCCAGCAGTTCTCGCACTAGCGGGTCTCCACATACGCAGTATTTT,CASSSRTSGSPHTQYF
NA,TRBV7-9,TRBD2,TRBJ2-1,TGTGCCAGCAGCTCGATAGCGGGAGTTAGGTACAATGAGCAGTTCTTC,CASSSIAGVRYNEQFF
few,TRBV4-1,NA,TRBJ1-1,TGCGCCAGCAGCCTCCGAGGCCAGGGTGGCACTGAAGCTTTCTTT,CASSLRGQGGTEAFF
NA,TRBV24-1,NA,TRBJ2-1,TGTGCCACCAGTGATAGGTGGAATGAGCAGTTCTTC,CATSDRWNEQFF
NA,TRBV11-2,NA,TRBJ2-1,TGTGCCAGCAGCTTAGTTGGCGGGATACCCTACAATGAGCAGTTCTTC,CASSLVGGIPYNEQFF
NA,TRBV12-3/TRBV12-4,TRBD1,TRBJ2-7,TGTGCCAGCAGCTGGACAGGTTTGACGTACGAGCAGTACTTC,CASSWTGLTYEQYF
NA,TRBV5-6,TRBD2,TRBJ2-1,TGTGCCAGCAGCGAGGAGACTAGCGGGAGGCCGTTCTTC,CASSEETSGRPFF
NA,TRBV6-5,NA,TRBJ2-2,TGTGCCAGCAGTTATTTTGTGGCTTATAACACCGGGGAGCTGTTTTTT,CASSYFVAYNTGELFF
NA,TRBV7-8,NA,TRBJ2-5,TGTGCCAGCAGCTTAGGGGGGGCACCCCCTGAAGAGACCCAGTACTTC,CASSLGGAPPEETQYF
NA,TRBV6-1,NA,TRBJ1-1,TGTGCCAGCAGTGCCTATGAGGGAGGCACTGAAGCTTTCTTT,CASSAYEGGTEAFF
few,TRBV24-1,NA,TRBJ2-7,TGTGCCACCAGTGTAGGGAACGAGCAGTACTTC,CATSVGNEQYF
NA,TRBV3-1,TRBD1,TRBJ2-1,TGTGCCAGCAGCCAAGACACGACAGGGATATACAATGAGCAGTTCTTC,CASSQDTTGIYNEQFF
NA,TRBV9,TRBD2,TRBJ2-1,TGTGCCAGCAGCGGGACTAGCGGGGGGGATTACAATGAGCAGTTCTTC,CASSGTSGGDYNEQFF
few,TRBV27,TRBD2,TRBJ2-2,TGTGCCAGCAGTTTAAGCCCTAGCGGGAGTATTTCCGGGGAGCTGTTTTTT,CASSLSPSGSISGELFF
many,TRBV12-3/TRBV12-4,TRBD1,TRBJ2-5,TGTGCCAGCAGTTTAGAGGACAGGGTTTGGGAGACCCAGTACTTC,CASSLEDRVWETQYF
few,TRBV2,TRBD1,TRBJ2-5,TGTGCCAGCCCCGGGACAGGGGCCCAAGAGACCCAGTACTTC,CASPGTGAQETQYF
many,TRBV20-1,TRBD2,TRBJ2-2,TGCAGTGCTAGAGATTTGGCGGGGGGAGACACCGGGGAGCTGTTTTTT,CSARDLAGGDTGELFF
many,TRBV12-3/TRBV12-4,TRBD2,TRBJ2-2,TGTGCCAGCAGTCCAACTAGCGGGGGCGACACCGGGGAGCTGTTTTTT,CASSPTSGGDTGELFF
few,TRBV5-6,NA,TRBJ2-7,TGTGCCAGCAGCTCCCGGGAATTCGGGTACGAGCAGTACTTC,CASSSREFGYEQYF
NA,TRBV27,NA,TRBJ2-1,TGTGCCAGCAGTTTAATCGGGGACTACAATGAGCAGTTCTTC,CASSLIGDYNEQFF
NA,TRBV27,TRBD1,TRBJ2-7,TGTGCCAGCAGTCCGCCTCGGACAGGGGCGCCCTACGAGCAGTACTTC,CASSPPRTGAPYEQYF
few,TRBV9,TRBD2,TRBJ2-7,TGTGCCAGCAGCCCCAGCGGGGCGGGGGAGCAGTACTTC,CASSPSGAGEQYF
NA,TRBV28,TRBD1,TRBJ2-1,TGTGCCAGCAGTGACCCTGGACAGGTCGATGAGCAGTTCTTC,CASSDPGQVDEQFF
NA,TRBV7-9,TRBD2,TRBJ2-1,TGTGCCAGCAGCTTAGCAGGAGCGGGAGTGGGTTACAATGAGCAGTTCTTC,CASSLAGAGVGYNEQFF
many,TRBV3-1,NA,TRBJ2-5,TGTGCCAGCAGCCAAGAGTTGGGTGAGACCCAGTACTTC,CASSQELGETQYF
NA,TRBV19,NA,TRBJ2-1,TGTGCCAGTAGTATAGGACTAGACTACAATGAGCAGTTCTTC,CASSIGLDYNEQFF